This entry is about one T cell receptor (beta chain). Its binding antigen is unknown. Within one base of it there is no much larger clone, and no base qualities were kept. The immunoSEQ Assay, a bias-controlled multiplex PCR, was used to amplify TCRbeta CDR3 regions from genomic DNA. Under the source paper's analysis protocol: The number of nucleated cells in each sample was estimated from the amplification of reference gene primers within the assay. Sequence reads were collapsed and filtered to measure the absolute abundance of every unique TCRbeta CDR3 rearrangement. For each sample, productive Simpson clonality was calculated by taking the square root of Simpson's diversity index across productive rearrangements. TCRdb limited this immuneACCESS table to in-frame rearrangements with V and J called. A share of clones is missing; checked studies link under half to unresolved V genes, and the rest is unexplained. V and J calls and clone size are as listed in that table; D and trimming were resolved from the DNA. The sample data list under 200,000 clones, and roughly 85% of these were observed just once. The ten largest clones represent 4.4% of the sample.

Participants in the prospective study were aged roughly 18 to 100 years, lived in about two dozen United States geographic areas, and enrolled through a virtual design. Cohort assignment in the prospective study relied on participant-reported clinical history from a screening survey and a study questionnaire. ImmuneRACE Cohort 3 recovered participants were defined by two consecutive negative NP/OP PCR tests, healthcare professional clearance, or symptom resolution. In the prospective study, whole blood, serum and a nasopharyngeal or oropharyngeal swab were collected from each participant by mobile phlebotomists. Participants in the prospective study had the option to provide additional blood draws and questionnaires over a 2-month period. Before DNA extraction, blood samples from the prospective study were shipped at room temperature or frozen. The sample comes from a study of blood T cell repertoires in COVID-19 (dated by TCRdb to the early 2020s). Concerning the study at large: Samples covering the acute and convalescent phases of COVID-19 were provided by collaborators in the United States, Italy and Spain. The samples were drawn from the first 160 participants of the ongoing ImmuneRACE study and from 950 to 1,500 subjects provided by 6 global collaborators. Where available, HLA class I and class II types were obtained from metadata supplied by the sample provider rather than from assay-based typing. The repertoires were released in a freely available public database meant as a resource for research on the immune response to SARS-CoV-2. The material from the prospective study consisted of cDNA or gDNA derived from T cells, B-cell-depleted T cells, or PBMCs. A de-identified subject ID, COVID-19 status, age in years and sex were almost always included in the sample metadata. The dataset comprised deeply sampled blood TCRbeta repertoires from subjects exposed to, actively infected with, or recovered from COVID-19.

Results and caveats for the whole study, not just this receptor: Clinical and demographic metadata were provided uncurated, with the amount varying by source and participant.

The clonotype originates from a woman between 50 and 59 years old who had recovered from COVID-19. The sequencing sample was made of PBMCs or T cells enriched from blood (not recorded which).

The DNA is TGTGCCAGTATGAGGACAGCAAACACCGGGGAGCTGTTTTTT. This encodes CASMRTANTGELFF. The chain is made from TRBV19 and TRBJ2-2; 6 matching bases give a weak D call of TRBD1. The cysteine opens and the phenylalanine closes a CDR3 of 14 amino acids. The CDR3 DNA has 42 bases and is translated from base 1. CDR1 and CDR2 are read off the germline V gene (reference sequence) as LNHDA and SQIVND. V and J are truncated by 7 bases and 2 bases respectively, leaving an intervening sequence of 11 bases.